The 26 T cell receptor beta chains below come from one sample, sequenced in a study of blood T cell repertoires in COVID-19. Sequencing was performed with immunoSEQ multiplex PCR; in TCRdb, only in-frame clones are kept and a portion is missing. The sample gives over 100,000 clones, 65% to 85% of which show up once; under 0.85% is in the top ten. Sequenced sample: peripheral blood. These receptors all come from a woman in her seventies with acute or convalescent COVID-19.

V usage is TRBV2 and J usage is TRBJ1-2; D is perhaps TRBD1 (5 bases). The CDR3 runs 15 residues. Per germline, CDR1 SNHLY and CDR2 FYNNEI. With 7 bases removed from V and 6 bases from J, the gap between germline ends came to 21 bases. The CDR3 region has the DNA TGTGCCAGCACTTTCAGCTTAGGGGAATACAATGGCTACACCTTC. Residues: CASTFSLGEYNGYTF.

The rearrangement links TRBV3-1 (or the pseudogene TRBV3-2) to TRBJ2-1; 14 bases agree with TRBD2. CDR3 length equals 19 residues. J gave up 8 bases and V 1 base, and 13 bases lay outside the gene matches. CDR1 is LGHDT and CDR2 is YNNKEL in the germline V gene (reference sequence). Here the CDR3 reads CASSQGGGLAGGLGDEQFF. The CDR3 nucleotides read TGTGCCAGCAGCCAAGGCGGAGGACTAGCGGGAGGCCTGGGTGATGAGCAGTTCTTC.

The chain joins TRBV7-9 to TRBJ1-2, with D perhaps matching TRBD1 (5 bases). The CDR3 contains 13 residues. Germline V gene lookup returns CDR1 SEHNR and CDR2 FQNEAQ (reference sequence). V was shortened by 1 base and J by 8 bases, with 11 bases between the two germline ends. CDR3 region: CASSLGDFLGYTF. The CDR3 bases are TGTGCCAGCAGCTTAGGGGACTTCCTGGGCTACACCTTC. The complete variable domain, with remaining parts taken from reference TRBV7-9 and TRBJ1-2, reads DTGVSQNPRHKITKRGQNVTFRCDPISEHNRLYWYRQTLGQGPEFLTYFQNEAQLEKSRLLSDRFSAERPKGSFSTLEIQRTEQGDSAMYLCASSLGDFLGYTFGSGTRLTVV.

The table lists this clone with a count of one. The rearrangement uses TRBV18 and TRBJ2-6, with 10 bases aligning to TRBD1. Germline-derived CDR1 and CDR2 are KGHSH and LQKENI. The V segment lost 3 bases and the J segment 2 bases; nucleotides outside the gene matches: 4. This CDR3 is built from 17 residues. The CDR3 loop reads CASSPPTGGAGANVLTF. DNA of the CDR3: TGTGCCAGCTCACCCCCGACAGGGGGCGCTGGGGCCAACGTCCTGACTTTC.

The chain carries TRBV2 and TRBJ2-5; the match to TRBD1 covers 7 bases. J lost 2 bases, V lost 0 bases, and 3 bases had no gene match. The CDR3 has 15 residues. CDR1 is SNHLY and CDR2 is FYNNEI in the germline V gene. CDR3 loop: CASSEAGQLQETQYF. The DNA for the CDR3 is TGTGCCAGCAGTGAAGCGGGACAGCTTCAAGAGACCCAGTACTTC.

The chain joins TRBV5-4 to TRBJ2-2; 7 nucleotides line up with TRBD1. This CDR3 region has 13 residues. CDR1 and CDR2 from the germline V gene are SGHNT and YYREEE (reference sequence). J lost 4 bases, V lost 3 bases, and 0 bases had no gene match. The DNA for the CDR3 is TGTGCCAGCAGCTGGGACAGCACCGGGGAGCTGTTTTTT. It encodes CASSWDSTGELFF.

The rearrangement links TRBV4-2 to TRBJ1-4; a weak D match, TRBD1 (6 bases). This CDR3 contains 18 residues. The germline V and J ends were trimmed by 5 bases and 7 bases, with 26 bases remaining between them. Germline lookup yields CDR1 LGHNA and CDR2 YNFKEQ. The CDR3: CASSRSEQGPLVGEKLFF. The CDR3 DNA reads TGTGCCAGCAGCAGATCGGAACAGGGCCCGCTGGTTGGTGAAAAACTGTTTTTT.

The rearrangement uses TRBV11-1 and TRBJ2-1; 7 positions match TRBD2. There are 12 residues in the CDR3. CDR1 and CDR2 (germline): SGHAT, FQDESV (reference sequence). Trimming removed 4 bases from V and 6 bases from J; junction bases left unmatched: 0. DNA of the CDR3: TGTGCCAGCAGCTGGGAGGGCAATGAGCAGTTCTTC. This gives the protein CASSWEGNEQFF.

The V gene is TRBV11-2, the J gene TRBJ2-1; a weak D match, TRBD2 (5 bases). Trimming took off 5 bases at V and 6 bases at J, with 14 bases between the two ends. The CDR3 has 14 residues. Per germline, CDR1 SGHAT and CDR2 FQNNGV. The CDR3 here is CASSAQTGSNEQFF. CDR3 bases: TGTGCCAGCAGCGCCCAAACGGGGAGCAATGAGCAGTTCTTC.

CDR3 protein: CSVESRDKSYEQYF. The CDR3 nucleotides read TGCAGCGTTGAGTCTCGGGACAAATCCTACGAGCAGTACTTC. The genes are TRBV29-1 and TRBJ2-7, with TRBD1 as a possible D gene (6 bases). The CDR3 runs to 14 residues. Between the trimmed V and J ends, which lost 3 bases and 1 base, there was a span of 13 bases. The germline V gene encodes CDR1 SQVTM and CDR2 ANQGSEA.

The gene calls are TRBV6-1 and TRBJ1-5, with 7 positions matching TRBD1. CDR1 and CDR2 from the germline V gene are MNHNS and SASEGT. J lost 7 bases, V lost 7 bases, and 13 bases had no gene match. This CDR3 is 15 amino acids long. The CDR3 sequence is CASNRQGIGGQPQHF. The CDR3 coding sequence is TGTGCCAGCAACCGACAGGGAATAGGTGGACAGCCCCAGCATTTT.

The chain combines TRBV19 with TRBJ2-7; maybe TRBD1 (6 bases). CDR1 LNHDA and CDR2 SQIVND come from the germline V gene (reference sequence). V dropped 8 bases and J dropped 0 bases, with 14 bases sitting between them. The CDR3 length is 14 residues. The DNA of the CDR3 is TGTGCCAGTGCTGTACAGGGCCCCTCCTACGAGCAGTACTTC. Its translation is CASAVQGPSYEQYF.

The rearrangement links TRBV6-6 to TRBJ2-3; no reliable D call. Trimming pared 6 bases from V and 2 bases from J, leaving 15 bases between. Germline CDR1 is MNHNY and CDR2 is SVGAGI (reference sequence). This CDR3 spans 15 amino acids. In nucleotides, the CDR3 is TGTGCCAGCAGCCCCTCCGGTCACGTCACAGATACGCAGTATTTT. As protein: CASSPSGHVTDTQYF.

This chain uses TRBV7-2 with TRBJ2-1, with 10 bases that match TRBD2. Germline V gives CDR1 SGHTA, CDR2 FQGNSA. This CDR3 is 15 amino acids long. The J segment lost 3 bases and the V segment lost 3 bases, leaving 2 bases of the junction unmatched. The CDR3 loop reads CASSFRTSGYNEQFF. The CDR3 DNA sequence: TGTGCCAGCAGCTTCAGGACTAGCGGCTACAATGAGCAGTTCTTC.

V is TRBV9 and J is TRBJ1-1; a weak D match, TRBD1 (6 bases). The CDR3 length is 14 residues. Germline V gene lookup returns CDR1 SGDLS and CDR2 YYNGEE. Between the trimmed V and J ends, which lost 2 bases and 4 bases, there was a span of 12 bases. The CDR3 loop is CASSVGAGFTEAFF. CDR3 nucleotide sequence: TGTGCCAGCAGCGTGGGGGCCGGGTTCACTGAAGCTTTCTTT.

The genes are TRBV6-2 or TRBV6-3 and TRBJ2-1, with TRBD2 identical over 11 bases. The CDR3 loop spans 15 amino acids. Germline V lookup: CDR1 MNHEY, CDR2 SVGEGT. V shed 5 bases and J 2 bases; nucleotides not matched to a gene: 2. The CDR3 reads CASSRLAGTYNEQFF. CDR3 coding DNA: TGTGCCAGCAGTCGACTAGCGGGAACCTACAATGAGCAGTTCTTC.

V usage is TRBV3-1 (or the pseudogene TRBV3-2) and J usage is TRBJ1-2; D is undetermined. V lost 4 bases, J lost 9 bases, and 18 bases lay in between. CDR3 length: 14 amino acids. CDR1 is LGHDT and CDR2 is YNNKEL in the germline V gene (reference sequence). The CDR3 region is CASSPRSEGSRYTF. In DNA, the CDR3 is TGTGCCAGCAGCCCCAGGTCGGAGGGATCGCGCTACACCTTC.

The chain employs TRBV5-6 and TRBJ2-7, with 8 nucleotides matching TRBD2. J gave up 2 bases and V 4 bases, and 14 bases lay outside the gene matches. Germline lookup yields CDR1 SGHDT and CDR2 YYEEEE. CDR3 size: 17 residues. The DNA for the CDR3 is TGTGCCAGCAGCCCCGAGGGCTCAATCGGGGGGGCCTACGAGCAGTACTTC. Translating it yields CASSPEGSIGGAYEQYF.

In its sample, this clone was seen once. For the CDR3, the DNA is TGTGCCAGTACCACCCAGGGGGGCCTGGTGACTGAAGCTTTCTTT. Translation: CASTTQGGLVTEAFF. The chain employs TRBV19 and TRBJ1-1; 7 positions agree with TRBD1. The CDR3 spans 15 residues. Germline V gene lookup returns CDR1 LNHDA and CDR2 SQIVND (reference sequence). The J segment lost 5 bases and the V segment lost 7 bases, leaving 13 bases of the junction unmatched.

As DNA, the CDR3 is TGTGCCAGCACCCCAACTAGTAAAGCCTACAATGAGCAGTTCTTC. Its translation is CASTPTSKAYNEQFF. The chain carries TRBV6-6 and TRBJ2-1; TRBD2 might be the D (5 bases). The CDR3 length is 15 residues. Trimming removed 7 bases from V and 2 bases from J, with 15 bases in between. Per the germline V gene, CDR1 is MNHNY and CDR2 is SVGAGI (reference sequence).

Points on this clone: The sample carries other DNA sequences with the same CDR3. The V call is TRBV5-6, the J call TRBJ2-7, with TRBD2 as a possible D gene (5 bases). Germline CDR1 is SGHDT and CDR2 is YYEEEE. CDR3 length equals 14 residues. Trimming took off 2 bases at V and 3 bases at J, with 12 bases between the two ends. The CDR3 protein is CASSLGEGGYEQYF. CDR3 nucleotide sequence: TGTGCCAGCAGCTTAGGCGAGGGTGGCTACGAGCAGTACTTC. The whole variable domain, remainder taken from reference TRBV5-6 and TRBJ2-7, is DAGVTQSPTHLIKTRGQQVTLRCSPKSGHDTVSWYQQALGQGPQFIFQYYEEEERQRGNFPDRFSGHQFPNYSSELNVNALLLGDSALYLCASSLGEGGYEQYFGPGTRLTVT.

This clone has just a few counts. The rearrangement joins TRBV6-5 to TRBJ2-7, with 7 bases fitting TRBD1. V lost 3 bases, J lost 0 bases, and 5 bases stayed unmatched. Germline V gene data show CDR1 as MNHEY and CDR2 as SVGAGI. The CDR3 is made up of 15 amino acids. CDR3 bases: TGTGCCAGCAGTTATGAGGGGGCAGGCTCCTACGAGCAGTACTTC. As protein: CASSYEGAGSYEQYF.

V usage is TRBV2 and J usage is TRBJ2-7; 9 bases line up with TRBD2. V lost 8 bases and J lost 6; bases outside the gene matches: 11. The CDR3 consists of 14 residues. CDR1 is SNHLY, CDR2 FYNNEI, per germline. CDR3 DNA: TGTGCCAGCCTTACACTAGCGGGTAATCCCGAGCAGTACTTC. Translating it yields CASLTLAGNPEQYF.

The gene calls are TRBV5-1 and TRBJ2-7, with unresolved D. Germline V gene data show CDR1 as SGHRS and CDR2 as YFSETQ. The V end was cut by 0 bases, the J end by 6 bases, with 13 bases between. The CDR3 covers 14 residues. The CDR3 reads CASSLVAPSLEQYF. The CDR3 DNA sequence: TGCGCCAGCAGCTTGGTAGCCCCGTCCCTCGAGCAGTACTTC.

This chain links TRBV5-1 with TRBJ2-1, with 7 bases identical to TRBD2. The CDR3 totals 16 residues. J gave up 7 bases and V 0 bases, and 10 bases lay outside the gene matches. Germline values: CDR1 SGHRS, CDR2 YFSETQ. This CDR3 is CASSLGGGPDRNEQFF. The CDR3 region has the DNA TGCGCCAGCAGCTTGGGGGGAGGGCCGGATAGAAATGAGCAGTTCTTC.

DNA of the CDR3: TGTGCCAGCAGTCCCGCTCGGGACACTGAAGCTTTCTTT. This translates into CASSPARDTEAFF. This sequence joins TRBV12-3 or TRBV12-4 and TRBJ1-1; D remains unclear. V was trimmed by 5 bases and J by 3 bases, leaving 10 bases between them. This CDR3 contains 13 residues.